This TCR beta chain appears in the sequencing data of a study of somatic mutations in cytotoxic T cells in rheumatoid arthritis. Study findings and constraints: Statistical analysis of the slight TRBV07 underrepresentation in rheumatoid arthritis patients did not adjust for multiple comparisons. Patients with a largest CD8+ clone exceeding 20% of CD8+ cells numbered about an eighth of the roughly 65.

Per the germline V gene, CDR1 is MGHRA and CDR2 is YSYEKL. The CDR3 is 14 amino acids. Losses at the gene ends were 4 bases for V and 5 bases for J; bases not matched to a gene: 6. About this clone: Its specificity is not known.

The assay was immunoSEQ multiplex PCR, and TCRdb's table has in-frame clones only and misses some. The sample contains tens of thousands of clones, more than 80% of which appear only once. Positive magnetic bead selection separated CD4+ and CD8+ cells, and flow cytometry confirmed purity. The origin of this receptor is a middle-aged man in good health. The sample comprised CD8+ T cells sorted from blood. This rearrangement joins TRBV4-1 to TRBJ2-7; TRBD2 matches at 9 bases. The CDR3 protein is CASSLGTSSHEQYF. DNA for the CDR3: TGCGCCAGCAGCCTTGGGACTAGCAGCCACGAGCAGTACTTC.